This T cell receptor (beta chain) was found in a study of T cells after yellow fever vaccination. Overall study findings and caveats: Most primary-vaccination clones recurred post-booster (approximately 95% CD4, just over 85% CD8).

This clonotype was picked up a small number of times. The antigen is not known. This CDR3 is built from 13 residues. Per the germline V gene, CDR1 is SEHNR and CDR2 is FQNEAQ (reference sequence). Trimming removed 7 bases at V and 5 bases at J, with 12 bases between. Synthesis of TCR cDNA relied on 5'RACE template switching, which attached a universal primer site and UMIs. TCRdb processed the 5' RACE reads anew with MiXCR; each CDR3 protein has one entry. The sample yields 130,000 or so distinct CDR3 sequences, around 15% seen once. The sequenced sample was CD8+ T cells sorted from PBMCs, obtained 5 days after the yellow fever booster vaccination. The chain combines TRBV7-9 with TRBJ2-1, with TRBD2 as a possible D gene (6 bases). The clonotype comes from a man between 18 and 29 years old who received the YFV17D yellow fever vaccine. The CDR3 reads CASTRTTDNEQFF. The CDR3 region has the DNA TGTGCCAGCACCCGGACTACTGACAATGAGCAGTTCTTC. Based on the CDR3 plus reference TRBV7-9 and TRBJ2-1, the full variable domain is DTGVSQNPRHKITKRGQNVTFRCDPISEHNRLYWYRQTLGQGPEFLTYFQNEAQLEKSRLLSDRFSAERPKGSFSTLEIQRTEQGDSAMYLCASTRTTDNEQFFGPGTRLTVL.